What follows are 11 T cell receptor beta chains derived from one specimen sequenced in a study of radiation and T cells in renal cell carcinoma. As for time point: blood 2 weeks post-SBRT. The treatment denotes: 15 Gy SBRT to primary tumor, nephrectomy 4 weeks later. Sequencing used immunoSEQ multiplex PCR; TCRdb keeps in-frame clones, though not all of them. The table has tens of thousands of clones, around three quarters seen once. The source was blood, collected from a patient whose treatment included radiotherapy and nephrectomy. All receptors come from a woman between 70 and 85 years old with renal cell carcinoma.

The CDR3 here is CAISETPTDTQYF. CDR3 DNA sequence: TGTGCCATCAGTGAGACACCAACAGATACGCAGTATTTT. The V call is TRBV10-3, the J call TRBJ2-3; D remains unclear. The CDR3 runs 13 residues. The V gene lost 2 bases and the J gene lost 3 bases, with 6 bases spanning the gap. The germline gives CDR1 ENHRY, CDR2 SYGVKD.

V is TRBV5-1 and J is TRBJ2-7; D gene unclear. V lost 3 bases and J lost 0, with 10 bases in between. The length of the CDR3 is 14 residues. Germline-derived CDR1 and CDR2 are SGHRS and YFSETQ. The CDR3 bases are TGCGCCAGCAGCTCCCGGACGGACTCCTACGAGCAGTACTTC. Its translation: CASSSRTDSYEQYF.

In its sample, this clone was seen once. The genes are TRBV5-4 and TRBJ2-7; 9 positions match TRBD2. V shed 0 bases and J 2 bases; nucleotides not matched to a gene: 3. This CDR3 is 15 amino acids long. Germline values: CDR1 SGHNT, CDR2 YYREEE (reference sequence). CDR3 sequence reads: CASSLGGRVPYEQYF. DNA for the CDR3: TGTGCCAGCAGCTTGGGCGGGAGGGTCCCCTACGAGCAGTACTTC.

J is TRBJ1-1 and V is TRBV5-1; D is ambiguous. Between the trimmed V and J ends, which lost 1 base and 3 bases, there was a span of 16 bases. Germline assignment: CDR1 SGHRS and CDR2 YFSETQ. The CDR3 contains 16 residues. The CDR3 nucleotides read TGCGCCAGCAGCTTGCGCCCTAGAAGTCAGTACACTGAAGCTTTCTTT. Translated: CASSLRPRSQYTEAFF.

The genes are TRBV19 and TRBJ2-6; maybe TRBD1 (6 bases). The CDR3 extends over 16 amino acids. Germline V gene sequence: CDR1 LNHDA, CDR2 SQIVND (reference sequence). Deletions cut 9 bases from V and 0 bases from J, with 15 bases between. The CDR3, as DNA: TGTGCCAGCGAGGACAGCTGGTACTCTGGGGCCAACGTCCTGACTTTC. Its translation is CASEDSWYSGANVLTF.

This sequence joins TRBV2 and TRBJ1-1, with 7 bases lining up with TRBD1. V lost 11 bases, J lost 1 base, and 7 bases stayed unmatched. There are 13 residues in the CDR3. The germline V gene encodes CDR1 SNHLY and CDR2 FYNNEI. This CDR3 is CAGPGQANTEAFF. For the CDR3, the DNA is TGTGCCGGCCCCGGACAGGCGAACACTGAAGCTTTCTTT.

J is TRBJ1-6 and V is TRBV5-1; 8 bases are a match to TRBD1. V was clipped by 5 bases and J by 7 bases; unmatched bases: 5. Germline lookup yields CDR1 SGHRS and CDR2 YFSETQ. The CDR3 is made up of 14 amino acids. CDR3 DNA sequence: TGCGCCAGCAGGCAGGGGGCGCTGAATTCACCCCTCCACTTT. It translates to CASRQGALNSPLHF.

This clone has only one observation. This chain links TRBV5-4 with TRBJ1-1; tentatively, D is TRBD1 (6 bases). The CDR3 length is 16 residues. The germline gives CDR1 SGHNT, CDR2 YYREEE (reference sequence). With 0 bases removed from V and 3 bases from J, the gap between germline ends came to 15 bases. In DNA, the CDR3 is TGTGCCAGCAGCTTGGGAGGGGGACGAAGAGACACTGAAGCTTTCTTT. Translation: CASSLGGGRRDTEAFF.

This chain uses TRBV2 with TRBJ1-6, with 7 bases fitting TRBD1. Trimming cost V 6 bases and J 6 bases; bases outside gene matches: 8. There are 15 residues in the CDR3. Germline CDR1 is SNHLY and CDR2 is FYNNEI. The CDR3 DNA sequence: TGTGCCAGCAGACCTGACGGGACAGCTAATTCACCCCTCCACTTT. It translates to CASRPDGTANSPLHF.

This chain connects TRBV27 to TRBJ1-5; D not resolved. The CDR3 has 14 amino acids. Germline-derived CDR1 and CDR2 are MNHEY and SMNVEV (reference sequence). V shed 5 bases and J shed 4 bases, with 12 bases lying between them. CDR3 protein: CASSRRGQNQPQHF. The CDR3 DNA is TGTGCCAGCAGTAGGCGGGGTCAGAATCAGCCCCAGCATTTT.

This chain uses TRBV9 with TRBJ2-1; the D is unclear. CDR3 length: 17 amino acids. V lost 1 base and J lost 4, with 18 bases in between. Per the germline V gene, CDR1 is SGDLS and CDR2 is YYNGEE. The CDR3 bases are TGTGCCAGCAGCGTAATGTTTGAGGTAACCGCATACAATGAGCAGTTCTTC. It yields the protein CASSVMFEVTAYNEQFF.